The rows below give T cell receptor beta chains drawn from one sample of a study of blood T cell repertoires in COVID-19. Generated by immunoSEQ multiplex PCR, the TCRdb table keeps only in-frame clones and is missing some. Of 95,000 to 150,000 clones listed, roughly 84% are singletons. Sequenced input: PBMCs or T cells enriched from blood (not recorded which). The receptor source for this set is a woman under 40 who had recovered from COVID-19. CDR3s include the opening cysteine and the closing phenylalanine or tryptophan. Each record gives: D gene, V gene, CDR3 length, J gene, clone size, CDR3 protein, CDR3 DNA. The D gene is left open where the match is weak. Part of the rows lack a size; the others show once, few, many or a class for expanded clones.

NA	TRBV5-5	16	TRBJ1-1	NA	CASSLGRVALRTEAFF	TGTGCCAGCAGCTTGGGGCGGGTGGCCCTAAGGACTGAAGCTTTCTTT
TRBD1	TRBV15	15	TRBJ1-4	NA	CATSRGGTGIEKLFF	TGTGCCACCAGCAGAGGGGGGACAGGGATTGAAAAACTGTTTTTT
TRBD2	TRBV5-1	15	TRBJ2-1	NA	CASSLSLAGYNEQFF	TGCGCCAGCAGCTTGAGCCTAGCGGGCTACAATGAGCAGTTCTTC
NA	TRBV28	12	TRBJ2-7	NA	CASSGQVSEQYF	TGTGCCAGCAGTGGGCAGGTCTCTGAGCAGTACTTC
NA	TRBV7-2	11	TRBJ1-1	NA	CASSRTVEAFF	TGTGCCAGCAGCCGGACAGTTGAAGCTTTCTTT
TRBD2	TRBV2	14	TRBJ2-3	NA	CASRLAGGTDTQYF	TGTGCCAGCAGGTTAGCGGGAGGCACAGATACGCAGTATTTT
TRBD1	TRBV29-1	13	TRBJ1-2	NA	CSVRTGGYYGYTF	TGCAGCGTGCGGACAGGGGGCTACTATGGCTACACCTTC
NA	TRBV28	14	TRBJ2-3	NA	CASSTRMRTDTQYF	TGTGCCAGCAGTACTAGGATGAGGACAGATACGCAGTATTTT
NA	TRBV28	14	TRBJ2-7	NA	CASTPGHPPYEQYF	TGTGCCAGCACCCCGGGACACCCTCCCTACGAGCAGTACTTC
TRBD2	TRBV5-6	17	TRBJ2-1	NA	CASSFRTSGRDYNEQFF	TGTGCCAGCAGTTTCCGGACTAGCGGGAGAGACTACAATGAGCAGTTCTTC
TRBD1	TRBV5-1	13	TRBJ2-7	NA	CASSETGVYEQYF	TGCGCCAGCAGCGAGACAGGGGTCTACGAGCAGTACTTC
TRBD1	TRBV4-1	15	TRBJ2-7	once	CASSQTGTGSHEQYF	TGCGCCAGCAGCCAAACCGGGACAGGGTCCCACGAGCAGTACTTC
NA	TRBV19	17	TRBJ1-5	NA	CASSWGRAGSGNQPQHF	TGTGCCAGTAGTTGGGGCAGGGCGGGATCGGGCAATCAGCCCCAGCATTTT
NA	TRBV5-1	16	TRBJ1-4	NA	CASSLPEGLSNEKLFF	TGCGCCAGCAGCCTGCCTGAGGGTTTATCTAATGAAAAACTGTTTTTT
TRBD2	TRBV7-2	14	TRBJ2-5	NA	CASSLSGIGETQYF	TGTGCCAGCAGCTTAAGCGGGATTGGAGAGACCCAGTACTTC
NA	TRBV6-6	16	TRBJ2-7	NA	CASSYDRGPFSYEQYF	TGTGCCAGCAGTTACGACCGAGGGCCCTTCTCCTACGAGCAGTACTTC
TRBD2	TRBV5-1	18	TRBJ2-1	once	CASGTSGRAARVSNEQFF	TGCGCCAGCGGCACTAGCGGGAGGGCCGCTCGGGTGTCAAATGAGCAGTTCTTC
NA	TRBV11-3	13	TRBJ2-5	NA	CASSTSQGETQYF	TGTGCCAGCAGCACATCACAGGGTGAGACCCAGTACTTC
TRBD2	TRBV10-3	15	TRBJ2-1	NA	CAISTLSSGSNEQFF	TGTGCCATCAGTACACTTTCTAGCGGGAGCAATGAGCAGTTCTTC
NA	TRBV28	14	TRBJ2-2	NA	CASSLGGATGELFF	TGTGCCAGCAGTTTAGGGGGGGCGACCGGGGAGCTGTTTTTT
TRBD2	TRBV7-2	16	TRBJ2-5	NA	CASSSRTSGSLETQYF	TGTGCCAGCAGCAGTAGGACTAGCGGGAGTCTAGAGACCCAGTACTTC
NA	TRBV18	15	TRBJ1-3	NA	CASSPGDGAGNTIYF	TGTGCCAGCTCACCAGGCGACGGAGCTGGAAACACCATATATTTT
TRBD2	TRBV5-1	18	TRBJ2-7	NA	CASSLALAGGANSYEQYF	TGCGCCAGCAGCTTGGCGCTAGCGGGAGGAGCCAACTCCTACGAGCAGTACTTC
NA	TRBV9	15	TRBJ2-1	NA	CASSVVGGGYNEQFF	TGTGCCAGCAGCGTTGTGGGAGGGGGGTACAATGAGCAGTTCTTC
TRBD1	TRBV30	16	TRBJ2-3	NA	CAWSRPGGDSTDTQYF	TGTGCCTGGAGTCGGCCAGGGGGAGATAGCACAGATACGCAGTATTTT
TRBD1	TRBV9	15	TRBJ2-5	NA	CASSATGQSQETQYF	TGTGCCAGCAGCGCCACGGGACAGTCTCAAGAGACCCAGTACTTC
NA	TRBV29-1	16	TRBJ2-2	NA	CSVANTGGGNTGELFF	TGCAGCGTGGCGAACACAGGGGGGGGAAACACCGGGGAGCTGTTTTTT
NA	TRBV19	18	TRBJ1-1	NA	CASSIGSLAVRGRTEAFF	TGTGCCAGTAGTATAGGATCGTTGGCAGTTCGAGGTAGAACTGAAGCTTTCTTT
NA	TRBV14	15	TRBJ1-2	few	CASSPRPTVNYGYTF	TGTGCCAGCAGCCCCAGACCTACAGTTAACTATGGCTACACCTTC
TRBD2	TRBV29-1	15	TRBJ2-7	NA	CSVDWGREGSYEQYF	TGCAGCGTTGACTGGGGGCGGGAGGGATCCTACGAGCAGTACTTC
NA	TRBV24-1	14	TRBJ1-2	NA	CATSDLASNYGYTF	TGTGCCACCAGTGATTTGGCCAGTAACTATGGCTACACCTTC
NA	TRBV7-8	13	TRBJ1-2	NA	CASSLDPGYGYTF	TGTGCCAGCAGCTTAGACCCGGGCTATGGCTACACCTTC
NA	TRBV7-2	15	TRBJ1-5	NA	CASSLEGWGGQPQHF	TGTGCCAGCAGCTTAGAAGGCTGGGGGGGACAGCCCCAGCATTTT
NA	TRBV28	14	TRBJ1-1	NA	CASSLLFKGHEAFF	TGTGCCAGCAGTTTATTATTTAAGGGGCACGAAGCTTTCTTT
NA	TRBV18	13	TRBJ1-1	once	CASSPQFGTEAFF	TGTGCCAGCTCACCTCAATTCGGCACTGAAGCTTTCTTT
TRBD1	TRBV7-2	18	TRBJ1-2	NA	CASSFVLTGSFFNYGYTF	TGTGCCAGCAGCTTTGTTCTGACAGGGTCCTTTTTTAACTATGGCTACACCTTC
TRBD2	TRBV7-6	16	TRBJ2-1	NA	CASSLESASGKGEQFF	TGTGCCAGCAGCTTAGAGTCGGCTAGCGGGAAGGGTGAGCAGTTCTTC
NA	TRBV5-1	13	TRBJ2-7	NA	CASSLAGTYEQYF	TGCGCCAGCAGCTTGGCCGGGACATACGAGCAGTACTTC
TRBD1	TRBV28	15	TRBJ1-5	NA	CASSTPDRHRQPQHF	TGTGCCAGCAGTACCCCGGACAGGCATCGACAGCCCCAGCATTTT
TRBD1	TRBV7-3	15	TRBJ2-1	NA	CASSLDRGWNNEQFF	TGTGCCAGCAGCTTAGACAGGGGGTGGAACAATGAGCAGTTCTTC
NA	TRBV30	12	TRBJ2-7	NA	CAWSVKRYEQYF	TGTGCCTGGAGTGTAAAACGGTACGAGCAGTACTTC
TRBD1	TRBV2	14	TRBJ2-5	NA	CASSRTGGGETQYF	TGTGCCAGCAGTCGGACAGGGGGCGGGGAGACCCAGTACTTC
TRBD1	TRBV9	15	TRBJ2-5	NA	CASSSRTGGQETQYF	TGTGCCAGCAGCTCTCGGACAGGGGGGCAAGAGACCCAGTACTTC
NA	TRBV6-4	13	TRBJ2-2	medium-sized	CASSVQNTGELFF	TGTGCCAGCAGTGTACAGAACACCGGGGAGCTGTTTTTT